This T cell receptor beta chain was obtained from a study of OX40 agonist ivuxolimab in advanced cancers. The table came from immunoSEQ multiplex PCR; TCRdb's copy has only in-frame clones and leaves some out. The profile shows about 89,000 clones, more than 75% of them singletons. CDR1 and CDR2 (germline): SGHTA, FQGNSA. J was trimmed by 10 bases and V by 1 base; bases with no gene match: 10. The CDR3 totals 16 residues. This chain links TRBV7-2 with TRBJ2-1; 10 bases line up with TRBD2. The sequence was collected from an adult with an advanced solid tumor such as melanoma, head and neck, liver or kidney cancer. The sequencing used CD4+ or CD8+ T cells sorted from blood, collected in a trial of the OX40 agonist ivuxolimab. CDR3 nucleotide sequence: TGTGCCAGCAGCTTAGAGCGGGGGGGCCAAACAAAGGAGCAGTTCTTC. It yields the protein CASSLERGGQTKEQFF.